This T cell receptor beta chain was recorded in a study of CD8 T cells in ankylosing spondylitis. Study-level results: The study identified a TCR beta motif of under ten highly homologous variants that appeared characteristic of ankylosing spondylitis blood. Disease-associated clones were reportedly significantly overrepresented in matched ankylosing spondylitis synovial fluid. Reactive arthritis synovial fluid and blood were previously reported to contain some motif variants.

The authors made TCR beta libraries by quantitative 5'-RACE with molecular barcodes. One entry per CDR3 protein, called by TCRdb with MiXCR from the 5' RACE reads. The table has 290,000 or so distinct CDR3 sequences, 20% seen once. In the case of this clonotype: Its target is not known.

Trimming pared 3 bases from V and 8 bases from J, leaving 14 bases between. Germline V gene data show CDR1 as SGHRS and CDR2 as YFSETQ. The CDR3 runs 13 residues. The TCR sequence derives from a female donor with ankylosing spondylitis or in good health (not recorded which). V is TRBV5-1 and J is TRBJ1-1, with a weak D call TRBD1 (5 bases). Sequences were obtained from blood, either unsorted or a sorted T cell fraction (not recorded which). The CDR3, as DNA: TGCGCCAGCAGCTCAACAGGCGACGGGGAAGCTTTCTTT. Its translation: CASSSTGDGEAFF.